This is a list of T cell receptor beta chains from one sample in a study of Ad26.COV2.S vaccination and SARS-CoV-2 variants. Measured with immunoSEQ multiplex PCR; TCRdb has only the in-frame clones, and not every one. Here the sample spans more than 300,000 clones, 86% being singletons. Specimen: peripheral blood, collected in a trial of Ad26.COV2.S vaccine versus placebo. Receptors originate from a person between 18 and 59 years old who received the Ad26.COV2.S COVID-19 vaccine or a placebo. The CDR3 runs from the conserved cysteine through the conserved F or W. A D gene is named only where the DNA matches it firmly.

v_gene | d_gene | len | CDR3aa
TRBV19 | . | 14 | CAREGGNLNTEAFF
TRBV15 | . | 12 | CATSRVYGELFF
TRBV19 | . | 12 | CASSAVSGELFF
TRBV9 | . | 13 | CASSPGHNYGYTF
TRBV2 | . | 16 | CASSPGRGGRSYGYTF
TRBV12-3/TRBV12-4 | . | 13 | CASSFLTTDTQYF
TRBV11-2 | . | 14 | CASSPTAGVTEAFF
TRBV10-3 | . | 12 | CAISESDNEAFF
TRBV2 | TRBD2 | 14 | CASSPGRGYNEQFF
TRBV5-1 | TRBD1 | 10 | CASGQGQQFF
TRBV3-1/TRBV3-2 | . | 14 | CASSLRGSDNEQFF
TRBV6-5 | TRBD1 | 13 | CASGTGWNQPQHF
TRBV4-3 | TRBD2 | 15 | CASSRLAGTSYEQYF
TRBV4-2 | TRBD1 | 15 | CASSQQQGYNQPQHF
TRBV3-1/TRBV3-2 | . | 13 | CASSLSGVTEAFF
TRBV9 | TRBD1 | 15 | CASSVGTGFYNEQFF
TRBV5-6 | TRBD2 | 12 | CASSVTSQTQYF
TRBV6-5 | . | 13 | CASSYFKAGTLFF
TRBV30 | . | 15 | CAWSKGVHYNSPLHF
TRBV19 | TRBD1 | 14 | CASSIIDRGNEQFF
TRBV19 | . | 16 | CASSKVRLRTNEKLFF
TRBV5-1 | . | 15 | CASSLALQQSYGYTF
TRBV19 | . | 14 | CASSISQGADTQYF
TRBV19 | TRBD1 | 15 | CASSLGQGAIQPQHF
TRBV18 | TRBD2 | 19 | CASSPPLTTSPLSTDTQYF
TRBV18 | . | 16 | CASSSDSSRKLSEAFF
TRBV6-5 | . | 13 | CASRRDRNTEAFF
TRBV29-1 | . | 14 | CSVEMVGESYGYTF
TRBV7-2 | . | 15 | CASRLEGGKLYGYTF
TRBV10-3 | . | 13 | CAISDRDPYEQYF
TRBV9 | . | 12 | CASLSGNYGYTF
TRBV12-3/TRBV12-4 | . | 13 | CASSLAGTDTQYF
TRBV6-1 | TRBD1 | 20 | CASSAKPLGQGAINNQPQHF
TRBV27 | . | 16 | CASSTGLHSEPGELFF
TRBV21-1 | . | 14 | CASQTVGSNQPQHF
TRBV18 | . | 16 | CATRKTGYVRDTEAFF
TRBV5-1 | TRBD1 | 14 | CASSTGQVPNGYTF
TRBV5-6 | . | 15 | CASRPQGRATDTQYF
TRBV19 | . | 15 | CASSIQGNVNTEAFF
TRBV11-3 | . | 14 | CASSFSESTDTQYF
TRBV19 | TRBD2 | 15 | CATPASGMNTGELFF
TRBV7-9 | TRBD1 | 14 | CASTRGTGNNEQFF
TRBV11-2 | . | 16 | CASSLGQVLAKNIQYF
TRBV7-2 | . | 14 | CASTMHQINYGYTF
TRBV9 | . | 16 | CASSVGGVIAGNTIYF
TRBV3-1/TRBV3-2 | . | 14 | CASSQGQDISEAFF
TRBV30 | . | 11 | CAWALGRGYTF
TRBV29-1 | . | 11 | CSASDTGELFF
TRBV12-5 | TRBD1 | 15 | CASGLASGTGVRTFF
TRBV3-1/TRBV3-2 | TRBD1 | 16 | CASRQGAKGRDEKLFF
TRBV24-1 | TRBD2 | 16 | CATSDSHGTSFGTQYF
TRBV29-1 | . | 19 | CSVEGRTVEGRATNEKLFF
TRBV5-1 | . | 14 | CASSLGGGTDTQYF